This T cell receptor beta chain was recovered during a study of blood T cell repertoires in COVID-19. Study context: From the United States, Italy and Spain came samples of acute and convalescent COVID-19.

In its sample, this clone was seen a few times. Per the original methods: Amplification of reference gene primers provided the estimated nucleated cell counts. Assay: immunoSEQ multiplex PCR; the TCRdb copy retains only in-frame clones and omits some. The DNA gave D and trimming, while V, J and clone size come from that table. The sample consists of around 94,000 clones, approximately 80% of them appearing once. The CDR3 is 17 amino acids. This receptor was taken from a human donor in a cohort sampled during active COVID-19. This sequence joins TRBV21-1 and TRBJ1-2. TRBV21-1 is labeled a pseudogene. Material for sequencing was peripheral blood. The chain's CDR3 is CASSKSSWRRANYGYTF. In DNA, the CDR3 is TGTGCCAGCAGCAAGTCCTCTTGGCGGAGGGCGAACTATGGCTACACCTTC.